The clone carrying this T cell receptor beta chain was recorded once. The target antigen is unknown. The junction departs from germline at one end; a sequencing error may be responsible. This sample is part of a study of T cells after yellow fever vaccination. Study-level information: Preparation of fractions with low cell numbers was performed using SMART-Seq v4 Ultra Low Input. Findings of the study overall: A secondary response was less intense yet reached its peak sooner, at day 5 versus 15.

Conversion of TCR transcripts into cDNA relied on 5'RACE template switching, which added a universal primer site and UMIs. TCRdb re-called the 5' RACE reads through MiXCR, storing one row per CDR3 protein. The profile shows over 100,000 distinct CDR3 sequences, 8.4% of them singletons. Per germline, CDR1 SEHNR and CDR2 FQNEAQ (reference sequence). The CDR3 consists of 16 residues. Sequenced material: CD8+ T cells sorted from PBMCs, taken 45 days after the yellow fever booster vaccination. The rearrangement joins TRBV7-9 to TRBJ2-1; D unclear. This clonotype originated in a young man who received the YFV17D yellow fever vaccine. The CDR3 reads CVSSLEMSVGYNEQFF. The CDR3 nucleotides are TGTGTCAGCAGCTTAGAGATGAGCGTCGGGTACAATGAGCAGTTCTTC.